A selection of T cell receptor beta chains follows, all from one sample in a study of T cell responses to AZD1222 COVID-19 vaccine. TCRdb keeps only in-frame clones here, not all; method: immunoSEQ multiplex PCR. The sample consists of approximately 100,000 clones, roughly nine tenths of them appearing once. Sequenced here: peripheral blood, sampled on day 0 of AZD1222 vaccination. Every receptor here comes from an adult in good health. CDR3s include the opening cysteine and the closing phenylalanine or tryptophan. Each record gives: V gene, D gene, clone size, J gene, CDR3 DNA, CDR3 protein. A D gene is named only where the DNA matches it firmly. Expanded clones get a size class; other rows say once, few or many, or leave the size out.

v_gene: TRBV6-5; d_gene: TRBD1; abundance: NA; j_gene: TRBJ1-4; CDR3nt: TGTGCCAGCAGACCACAGGGGGGAGGAGAAAAACTGTTTTTT; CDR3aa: CASRPQGGGEKLFF
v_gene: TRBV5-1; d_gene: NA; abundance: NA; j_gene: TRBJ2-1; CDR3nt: TGCGCCAGCAGCTTGTCCTTGGGGGGAGAGTTCTTC; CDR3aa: CASSLSLGGEFF
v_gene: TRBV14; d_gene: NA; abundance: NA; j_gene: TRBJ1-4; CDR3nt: TGTGCCAGCAGCCAAGTCAATGGGGGGCGAAGTGAAAAACTGTTTTTT; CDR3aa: CASSQVNGGRSEKLFF
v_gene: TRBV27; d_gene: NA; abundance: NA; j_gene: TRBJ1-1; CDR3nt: TGTGCCAGCAGTCTCGCAAGGTGGACTGAAGCTTTCTTT; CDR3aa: CASSLARWTEAFF
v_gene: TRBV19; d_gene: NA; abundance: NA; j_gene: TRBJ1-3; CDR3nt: TGTGCCAGTAACCCAGGACCTGGAAACACCATATATTTT; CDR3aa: CASNPGPGNTIYF
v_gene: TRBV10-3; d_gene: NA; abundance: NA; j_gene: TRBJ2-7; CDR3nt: TGTGCCATCAGTGAGTTGTACGAGCAGTACTTC; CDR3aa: CAISELYEQYF
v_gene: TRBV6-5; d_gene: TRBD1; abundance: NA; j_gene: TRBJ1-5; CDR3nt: TGTGCCAGCACTCCGACAGGGGACCTCGGACAGCCCCAGCATTTT; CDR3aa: CASTPTGDLGQPQHF
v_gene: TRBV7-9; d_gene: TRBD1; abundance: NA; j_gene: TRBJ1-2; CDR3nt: TGTGCCAGCAGCTTAGTAGGGACAGGACTCGGCTACACCTTC; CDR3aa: CASSLVGTGLGYTF
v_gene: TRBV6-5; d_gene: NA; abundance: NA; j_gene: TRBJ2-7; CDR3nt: TGTGCCAGCATCTCGAGGTCCCTAAGCTCCTACGAGCAGTACTTC; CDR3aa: CASISRSLSSYEQYF
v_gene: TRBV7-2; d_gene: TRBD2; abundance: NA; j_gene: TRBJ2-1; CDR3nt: TGTGCCAGCAGCAAAGCGGGGGGACTAAAGAACAATGAGCAGTTCTTC; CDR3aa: CASSKAGGLKNNEQFF
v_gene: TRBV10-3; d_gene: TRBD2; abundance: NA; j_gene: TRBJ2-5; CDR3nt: TGTGCCACTTTTAGCGGGGAAGGGGAGACCCAGTACTTC; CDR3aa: CATFSGEGETQYF
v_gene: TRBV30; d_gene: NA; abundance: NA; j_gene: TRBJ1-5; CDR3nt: TGTGCCTGGAGTGGAAGGGGGAATCAGCCCCAGCATTTT; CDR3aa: CAWSGRGNQPQHF
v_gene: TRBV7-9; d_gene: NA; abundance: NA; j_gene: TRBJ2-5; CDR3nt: TGTGCCAGCAGCTTAACAAGGCTGGAGACCCAGTACTTC; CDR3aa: CASSLTRLETQYF
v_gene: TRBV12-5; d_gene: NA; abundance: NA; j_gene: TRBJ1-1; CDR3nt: TGTGCTAGTGGTTTCGGGATGAACACTGAAGCTTTCTTT; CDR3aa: CASGFGMNTEAFF
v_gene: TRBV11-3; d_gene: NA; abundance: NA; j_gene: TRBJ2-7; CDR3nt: TGTGCCAGCAGCGCCGCCGGGATAAATGACGAGCAGTACTTC; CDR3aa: CASSAAGINDEQYF
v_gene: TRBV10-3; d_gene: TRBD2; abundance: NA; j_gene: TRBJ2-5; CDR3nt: TGTGCCATCAGAGGGTCACTAGCGGGGTTCCAAGAGACCCAGTACTTC; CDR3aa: CAIRGSLAGFQETQYF
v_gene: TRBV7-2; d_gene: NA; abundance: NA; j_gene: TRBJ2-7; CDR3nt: TGTGCCAGCAGCTTAGGACGAGCGGTTGAGCAGTACTTC; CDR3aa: CASSLGRAVEQYF
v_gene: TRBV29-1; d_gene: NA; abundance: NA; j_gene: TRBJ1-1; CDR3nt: TGCAGCGGTACCGACCGGGATGAAGCTTTCTTT; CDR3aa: CSGTDRDEAFF
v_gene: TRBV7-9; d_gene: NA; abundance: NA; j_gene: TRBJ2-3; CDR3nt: TGTGCCAGCAGTTTGATGGGAGATACGCAGTATTTT; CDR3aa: CASSLMGDTQYF
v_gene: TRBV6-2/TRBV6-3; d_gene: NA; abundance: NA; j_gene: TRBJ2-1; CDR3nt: TGTGCCAGCAGTTACAGAGTATCTACTCGGTTCTTC; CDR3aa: CASSYRVSTRFF
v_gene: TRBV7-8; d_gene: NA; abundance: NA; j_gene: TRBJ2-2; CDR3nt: TGTGCCAGCAGCTTAGCGTTTCCGCGGCGATACACCGGGGAGCTGTTTTTT; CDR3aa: CASSLAFPRRYTGELFF
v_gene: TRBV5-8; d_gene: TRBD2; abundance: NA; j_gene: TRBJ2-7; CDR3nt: TGTGCCAGCAGCCTTCGGACTAGCGGGGTCTCCTACGAGCAGTACTTC; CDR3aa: CASSLRTSGVSYEQYF
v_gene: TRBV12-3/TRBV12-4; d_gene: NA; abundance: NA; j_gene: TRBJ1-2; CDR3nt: TGTGCCAGCAGCCCTGGTTCCCTGGGCTACACCTTC; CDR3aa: CASSPGSLGYTF
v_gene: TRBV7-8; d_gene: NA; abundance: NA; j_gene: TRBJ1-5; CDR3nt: TGTGCGAGCGGGGGGTTTAGCAATCAGCCCCAGCATTTT; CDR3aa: CASGGFSNQPQHF
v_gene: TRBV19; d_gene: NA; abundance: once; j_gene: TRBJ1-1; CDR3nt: TGTGCCAGTAGTGCGCGAGGTACTATCATGAACACTGAAGCTTTCTTT; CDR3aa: CASSARGTIMNTEAFF
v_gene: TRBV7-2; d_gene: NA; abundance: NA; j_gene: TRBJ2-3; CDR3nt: TGTGCCAGCAGCGCCCGCCGGGACTCCGAGTATTTT; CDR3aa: CASSARRDSEYF
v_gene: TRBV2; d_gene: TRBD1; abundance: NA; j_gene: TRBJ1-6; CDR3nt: TGTGCCAGCAGCCGAATACAGGACAGGGGGAATTCACCCCTCCACTTT; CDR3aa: CASSRIQDRGNSPLHF
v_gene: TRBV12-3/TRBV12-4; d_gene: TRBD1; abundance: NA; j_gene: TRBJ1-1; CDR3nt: TGTGCCAGCAGCCTAGGGACAGTGGGTTTCTTT; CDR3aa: CASSLGTVGFF
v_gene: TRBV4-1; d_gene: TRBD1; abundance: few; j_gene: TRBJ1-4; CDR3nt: TGCGCCAGCAGCCATGCCGGGACAGGGTGGGAAAAACTGTTTTTT; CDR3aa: CASSHAGTGWEKLFF
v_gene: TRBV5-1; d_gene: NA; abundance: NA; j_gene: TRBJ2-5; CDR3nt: TGCGCCAGCAATATAGCGGAACAAGAGACCCAGTACTTC; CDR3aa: CASNIAEQETQYF
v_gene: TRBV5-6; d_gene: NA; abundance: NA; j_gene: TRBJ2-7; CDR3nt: TGTGCCAGCAGCGGGCAGGGCGGCGAGCAGTACTTC; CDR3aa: CASSGQGGEQYF
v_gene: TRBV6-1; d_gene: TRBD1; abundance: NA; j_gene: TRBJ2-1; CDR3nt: TGTGCCAGCAGTGAAGGGACAGGGGGCGATGAGCAGTTCTTC; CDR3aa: CASSEGTGGDEQFF